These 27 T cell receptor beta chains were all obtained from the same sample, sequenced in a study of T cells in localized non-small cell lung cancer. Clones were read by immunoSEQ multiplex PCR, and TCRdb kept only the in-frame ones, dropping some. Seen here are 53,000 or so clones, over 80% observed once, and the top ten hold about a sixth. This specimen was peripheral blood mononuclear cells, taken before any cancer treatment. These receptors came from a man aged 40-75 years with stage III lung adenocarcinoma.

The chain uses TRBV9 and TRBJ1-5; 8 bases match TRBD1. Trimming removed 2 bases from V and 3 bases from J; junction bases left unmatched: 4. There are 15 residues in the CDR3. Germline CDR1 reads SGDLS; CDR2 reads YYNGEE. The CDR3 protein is CASSVSDRDNQPQHF. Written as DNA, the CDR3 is TGTGCCAGCAGCGTCTCGGACAGGGACAATCAGCCCCAGCATTTT. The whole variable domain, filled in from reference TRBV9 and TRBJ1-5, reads DSGVTQTPKHLITATGQRVTLRCSPRSGDLSVYWYQQSLDQGLQFLIQYYNGEERAKGNILERFSAQQFPDLHSELNLSSLELGDSALYFCASSVSDRDNQPQHFGDGTRLSIL.

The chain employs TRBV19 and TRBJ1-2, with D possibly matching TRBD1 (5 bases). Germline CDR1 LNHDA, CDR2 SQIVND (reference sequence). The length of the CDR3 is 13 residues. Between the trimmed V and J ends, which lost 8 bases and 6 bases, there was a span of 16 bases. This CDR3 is CASRAGAGDGYTF. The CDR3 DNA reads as TGTGCCAGTCGGGCCGGGGCGGGGGATGGCTACACCTTC.

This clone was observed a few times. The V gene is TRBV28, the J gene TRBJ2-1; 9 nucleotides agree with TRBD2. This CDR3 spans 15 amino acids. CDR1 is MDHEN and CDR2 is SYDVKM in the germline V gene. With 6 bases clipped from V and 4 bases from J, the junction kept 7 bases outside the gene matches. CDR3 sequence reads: CASSLILAGYNEQFF. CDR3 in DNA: TGTGCCAGCAGCCTTATACTAGCGGGTTACAATGAGCAGTTCTTC.

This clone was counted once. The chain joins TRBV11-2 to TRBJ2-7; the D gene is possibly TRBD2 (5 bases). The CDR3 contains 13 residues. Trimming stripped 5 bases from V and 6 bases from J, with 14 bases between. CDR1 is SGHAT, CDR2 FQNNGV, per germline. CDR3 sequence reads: CASSPSGDTEQYF. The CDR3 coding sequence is TGTGCCAGCAGCCCCTCCGGGGATACCGAGCAGTACTTC. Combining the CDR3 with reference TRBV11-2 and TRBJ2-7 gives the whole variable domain EAGVAQSPRYKIIEKRQSVAFWCNPISGHATLYWYQQILGQGPKLLIQFQNNGVVDDSQLPKDRFSAERLKGVDSTLKIQPAKLEDSAVYLCASSPSGDTEQYFGPGTRLTVT.

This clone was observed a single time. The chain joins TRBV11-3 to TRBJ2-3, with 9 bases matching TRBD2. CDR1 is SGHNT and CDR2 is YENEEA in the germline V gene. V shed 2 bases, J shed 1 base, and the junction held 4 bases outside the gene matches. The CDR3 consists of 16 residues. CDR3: CASSLTKRGGTDTQYF. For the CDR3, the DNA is TGTGCCAGCAGCTTAACCAAGCGGGGGGGCACAGATACGCAGTATTTT.

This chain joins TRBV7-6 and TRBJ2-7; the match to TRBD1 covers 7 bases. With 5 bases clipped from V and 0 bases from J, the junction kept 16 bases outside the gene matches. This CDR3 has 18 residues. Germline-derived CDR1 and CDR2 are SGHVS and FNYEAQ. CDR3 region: CASSPVTFRQGSSYEQYF. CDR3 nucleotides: TGTGCCAGCAGCCCAGTAACATTTAGACAGGGCAGCTCCTACGAGCAGTACTTC.

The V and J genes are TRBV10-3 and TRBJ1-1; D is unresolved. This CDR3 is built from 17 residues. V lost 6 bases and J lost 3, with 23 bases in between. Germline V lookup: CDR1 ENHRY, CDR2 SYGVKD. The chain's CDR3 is CAISDTIAMGSHTEAFF. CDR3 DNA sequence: TGTGCCATCAGCGACACGATAGCTATGGGCTCCCACACTGAAGCTTTCTTT.

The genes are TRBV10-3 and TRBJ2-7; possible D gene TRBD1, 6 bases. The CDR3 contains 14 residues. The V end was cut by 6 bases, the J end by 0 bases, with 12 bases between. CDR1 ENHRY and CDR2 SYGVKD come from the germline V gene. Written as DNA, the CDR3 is TGTGCCATCAGCCCTGGGGACATCTCCTACGAGCAGTACTTC. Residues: CAISPGDISYEQYF.

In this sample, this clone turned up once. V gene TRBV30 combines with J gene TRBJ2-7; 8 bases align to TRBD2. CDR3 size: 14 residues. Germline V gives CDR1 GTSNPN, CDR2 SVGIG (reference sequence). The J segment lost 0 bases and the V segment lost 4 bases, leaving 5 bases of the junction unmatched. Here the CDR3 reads CAWTPSGSSYEQYF. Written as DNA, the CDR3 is TGTGCCTGGACTCCAAGCGGGAGCTCCTACGAGCAGTACTTC.

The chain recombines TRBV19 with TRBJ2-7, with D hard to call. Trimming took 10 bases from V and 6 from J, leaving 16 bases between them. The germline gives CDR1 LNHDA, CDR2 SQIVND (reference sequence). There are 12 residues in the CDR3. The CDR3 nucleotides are TGTGCCACTTCGGGCGTCTCCGGCGAGCAGTACTTC. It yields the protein CATSGVSGEQYF.

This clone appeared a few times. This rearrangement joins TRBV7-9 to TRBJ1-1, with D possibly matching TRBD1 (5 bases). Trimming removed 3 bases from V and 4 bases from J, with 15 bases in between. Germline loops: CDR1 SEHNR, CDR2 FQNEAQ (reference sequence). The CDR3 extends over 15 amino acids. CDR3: CASSFQGAQGTEAFF. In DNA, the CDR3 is TGTGCCAGCAGCTTCCAAGGGGCGCAGGGCACTGAAGCTTTCTTT.

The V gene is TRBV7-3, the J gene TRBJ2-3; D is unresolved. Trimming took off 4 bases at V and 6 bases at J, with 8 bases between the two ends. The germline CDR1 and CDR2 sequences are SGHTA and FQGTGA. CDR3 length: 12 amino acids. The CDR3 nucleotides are TGTGCCAGCAGCTCTGTCGGCGATACGCAGTATTTT. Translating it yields CASSSVGDTQYF.

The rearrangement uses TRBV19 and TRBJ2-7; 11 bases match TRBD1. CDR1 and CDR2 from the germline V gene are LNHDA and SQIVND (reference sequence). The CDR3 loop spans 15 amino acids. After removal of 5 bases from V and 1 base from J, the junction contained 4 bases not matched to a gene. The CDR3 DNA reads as TGTGCCAGTAGTCCCGGGACAGGGGGTTCCTACGAGCAGTACTTC. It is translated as CASSPGTGGSYEQYF.

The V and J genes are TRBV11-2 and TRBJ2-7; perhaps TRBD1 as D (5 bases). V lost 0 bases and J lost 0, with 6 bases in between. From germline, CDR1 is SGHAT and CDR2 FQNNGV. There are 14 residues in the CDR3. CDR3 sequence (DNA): TGTGCCAGCAGCTTAGATACAGGCTCCTACGAGCAGTACTTC. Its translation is CASSLDTGSYEQYF.

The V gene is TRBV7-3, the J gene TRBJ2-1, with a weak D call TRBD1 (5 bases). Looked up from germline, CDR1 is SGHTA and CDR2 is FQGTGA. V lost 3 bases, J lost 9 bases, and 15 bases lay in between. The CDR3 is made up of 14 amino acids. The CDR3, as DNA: TGTGCCAGCAGCTTGGGGAAGGATCAGGGTGAGCAGTTCTTC. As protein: CASSLGKDQGEQFF.

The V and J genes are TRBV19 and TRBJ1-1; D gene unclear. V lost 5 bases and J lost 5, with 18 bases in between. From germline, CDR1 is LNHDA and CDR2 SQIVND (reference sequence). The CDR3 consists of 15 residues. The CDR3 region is CASSPTTGLMTEAFF. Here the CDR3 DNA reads TGTGCCAGTAGTCCGACTACGGGGTTAATGACTGAAGCTTTCTTT.

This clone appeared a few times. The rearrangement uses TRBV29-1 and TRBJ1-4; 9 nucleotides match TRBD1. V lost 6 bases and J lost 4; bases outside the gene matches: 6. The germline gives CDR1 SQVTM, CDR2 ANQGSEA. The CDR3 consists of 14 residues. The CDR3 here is CSVTRTGDNEKLFF. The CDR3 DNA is TGCAGCGTCACCAGGACAGGGGATAATGAAAAACTGTTTTTT.

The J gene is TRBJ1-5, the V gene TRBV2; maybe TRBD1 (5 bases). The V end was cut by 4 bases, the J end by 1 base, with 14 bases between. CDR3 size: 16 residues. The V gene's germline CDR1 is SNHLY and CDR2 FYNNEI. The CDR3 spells CASSVGGISSNQPQHF. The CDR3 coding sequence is TGTGCCAGCAGTGTGGGGGGGATTTCGAGCAATCAGCCCCAGCATTTT. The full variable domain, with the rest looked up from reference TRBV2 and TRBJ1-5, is EPEVTQTPSHQVTQMGQEVILRCVPISNHLYFYWYRQILGQKVEFLVSFYNNEISEKSEIFDDQFSVERPDGSNFTLKIRSTKLEDSAMYFCASSVGGISSNQPQHFGDGTRLSIL.

The chain's CDR3 is CASSLALASDEQFF. CDR3 in DNA: TGTGCCAGCAGCTTGGCCCTGGCCTCCGATGAGCAGTTCTTC. J is TRBJ2-1 and V is TRBV5-8; D is undetermined. The CDR3 consists of 14 residues. V lost 0 bases, J lost 8 bases, and 12 bases lay in between. CDR1 SGHTS and CDR2 YDEGEE come from the germline V gene.

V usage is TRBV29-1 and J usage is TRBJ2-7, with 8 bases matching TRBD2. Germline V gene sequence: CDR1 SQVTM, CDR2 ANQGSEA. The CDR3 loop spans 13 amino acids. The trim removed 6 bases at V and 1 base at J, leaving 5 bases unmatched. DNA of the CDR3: TGCAGCGTGCTAGGGACTAGATCCTACGAGCAGTACTTC. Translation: CSVLGTRSYEQYF.

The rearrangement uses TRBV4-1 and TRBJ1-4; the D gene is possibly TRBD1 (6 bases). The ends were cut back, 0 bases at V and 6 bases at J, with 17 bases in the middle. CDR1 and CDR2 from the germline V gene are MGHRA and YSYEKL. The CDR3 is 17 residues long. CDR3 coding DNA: TGCGCCAGCAGCCAAGAAGGCGGGGGCAAGATAGATGAAAAACTGTTTTTT. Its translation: CASSQEGGGKIDEKLFF.

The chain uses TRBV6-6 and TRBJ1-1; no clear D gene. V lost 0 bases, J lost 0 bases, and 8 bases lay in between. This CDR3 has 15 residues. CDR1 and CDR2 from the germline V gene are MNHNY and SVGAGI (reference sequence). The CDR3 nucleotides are TGTGCCAGCAGTTACTCGAGCGACATGAACACTGAAGCTTTCTTT. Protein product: CASSYSSDMNTEAFF.

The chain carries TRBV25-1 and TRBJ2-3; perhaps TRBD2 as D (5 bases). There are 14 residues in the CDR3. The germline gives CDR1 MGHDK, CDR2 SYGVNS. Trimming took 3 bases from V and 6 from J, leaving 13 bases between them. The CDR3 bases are TGTGCCAGCAGTGAGGAGGACGGCCCGGATACGCAGTATTTT. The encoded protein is CASSEEDGPDTQYF.

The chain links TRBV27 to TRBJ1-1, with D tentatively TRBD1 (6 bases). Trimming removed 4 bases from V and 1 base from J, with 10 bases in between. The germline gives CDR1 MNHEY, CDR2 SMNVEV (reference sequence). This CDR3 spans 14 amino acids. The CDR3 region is CASSWGGQNTEAFF. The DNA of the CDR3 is TGTGCCAGCAGTTGGGGGGGACAGAACACTGAAGCTTTCTTT.

This CDR3 is CSVFETGEAEAFF. In DNA, the CDR3 is TGCAGCGTTTTTGAGACAGGGGAGGCTGAAGCTTTCTTT. The chain carries TRBV29-1 and TRBJ1-1; 8 bases map to TRBD1. CDR3 length equals 13 residues. Germline trimming cut 5 bases from V and 6 bases from J; bases unmatched to any gene: 8. Germline V gene lookup returns CDR1 SQVTM and CDR2 ANQGSEA.

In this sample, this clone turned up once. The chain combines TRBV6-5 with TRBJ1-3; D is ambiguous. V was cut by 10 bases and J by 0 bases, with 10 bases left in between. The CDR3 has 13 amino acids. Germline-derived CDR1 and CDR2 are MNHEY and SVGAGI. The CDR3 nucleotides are TGTGCCACTATTGATAACTCTGGAAACACCATATATTTT. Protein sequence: CATIDNSGNTIYF.

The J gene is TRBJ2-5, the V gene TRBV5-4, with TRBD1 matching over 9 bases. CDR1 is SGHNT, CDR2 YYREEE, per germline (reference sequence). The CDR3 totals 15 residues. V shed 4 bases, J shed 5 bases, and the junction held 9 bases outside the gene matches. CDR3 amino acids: CASSPWTGELETQYF. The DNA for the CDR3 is TGTGCCAGCAGCCCCTGGACAGGGGAATTGGAGACCCAGTACTTC.